Below are 29 T cell receptor beta chains sequenced from a single sample in a study of beta chain features in type 1 diabetes. TCRB transcripts that were expressed got sequenced, as all of the isolated RNA had been reverse transcribed. The method was immunoSEQ multiplex PCR; TCRdb's version includes in-frame clones alone and lacks a portion of them. Of 70,000 to 95,000 clones listed, about a third were seen once; the top ten hold 0.45% to 0.55%. Sequenced material: stem cell memory CD4+ T cells from blood. The origin of the receptors is a woman in her late teens or twenties in good health.

Written as DNA, the CDR3 is TGTGCCAGCCTGCGGGGGGGGGTCACAGATACGCAGTATTTT. Protein: CASLRGGVTDTQYF. J is TRBJ2-3 and V is TRBV5-6; 9 bases map to TRBD2. Germline CDR1 SGHDT, CDR2 YYEEEE. The ends lost 7 bases at V and 2 bases at J; junction bases unmatched: 5. The CDR3 is 14 residues long.

The chain joins TRBV20-1 to TRBJ1-2, with 7 bases that match TRBD1. Trimming cost V 5 bases and J 12 bases; bases outside gene matches: 6. This CDR3 is 10 amino acids long. Germline assignment: CDR1 DFQATT and CDR2 SNEGSKA (reference sequence). As DNA, the CDR3 is TGCAGTGCTGTAGACAGGGAGCACACCTTC. Protein: CSAVDREHTF.

The chain couples TRBV4-2 to TRBJ2-2; TRBD1 agrees at 11 bases. Germline lookup yields CDR1 LGHNA and CDR2 YNFKEQ. The CDR3 extends over 16 amino acids. V lost 6 bases to trimming and J lost 4 bases; unmatched junction nucleotides: 7. The CDR3 DNA is TGTGCCAGCAGACCGGGACAGGGGGTCGTCACCGGGGAGCTGTTTTTT. Translating it yields CASRPGQGVVTGELFF.

J is TRBJ1-1 and V is TRBV6-1, with D perhaps TRBD1 (5 bases). Germline V gene lookup returns CDR1 MNHNS and CDR2 SASEGT. There are 14 residues in the CDR3. The ends were cut back, 10 bases at V and 1 base at J, with 16 bases in the middle. CDR3 in amino acids: CAIGGRWENTEAFF. As DNA, the CDR3 is TGTGCCATCGGGGGACGATGGGAGAACACTGAAGCTTTCTTT.

This clone was observed a few times. The genes are TRBV9 and TRBJ2-1; TRBD1 is a possible D gene (6 bases). The CDR3 spans 16 residues. Germline V gene lookup returns CDR1 SGDLS and CDR2 YYNGEE. V dropped 0 bases and J dropped 3 bases, with 13 bases sitting between them. The CDR3 bases are TGTGCCAGCAGCGTAGGGCCCGGGACACTCTACAATGAGCAGTTCTTC. This encodes CASSVGPGTLYNEQFF.

The V call is TRBV11-2, the J call TRBJ1-2; 9 positions match TRBD1. The CDR3 contains 15 residues. V was clipped by 6 bases and J by 8 bases; unmatched bases: 13. Germline assignment: CDR1 SGHAT and CDR2 FQNNGV. This CDR3 reads CASSSTGGSSLGYTF. CDR3 bases: TGTGCCAGCAGTTCGACAGGGGGTTCCTCTCTAGGCTACACCTTC.

This chain links TRBV2 with TRBJ2-5, with 11 bases identical to TRBD2. This CDR3 region has 15 residues. Per germline, CDR1 SNHLY and CDR2 FYNNEI. Trimming took 3 bases from V and 5 from J; bases not matched to a gene: 5. The CDR3 DNA sequence: TGTGCCAGCAGTGAGGATAGCGGGGGGGCGGAGACCCAGTACTTC. Protein: CASSEDSGGAETQYF.

This clone was picked up a small number of times. V gene TRBV30 combines with J gene TRBJ2-5; no clear D gene. Germline V lookup: CDR1 GTSNPN, CDR2 SVGIG (reference sequence). V gave up 0 bases and J gave up 2 bases, with 7 bases separating them. CDR3 length: 13 residues. The CDR3 reads CAWSVQSQETQYF. CDR3 nucleotides: TGTGCCTGGAGTGTACAGTCTCAAGAGACCCAGTACTTC. The full variable domain, in which reference TRBV30 and TRBJ2-5 provide the parts outside the CDR3, is SQTIHQWPATLVQPVGSPLSLECTVEGTSNPNLYWYRQAAGRGLQLLFYSVGIGQISSEVPQNLSASRPQDRQFILSSKKLLLSDSGFYLCAWSVQSQETQYFGPGTRLLVL.

The J gene is TRBJ1-2, the V gene TRBV7-9, with a tentative D call TRBD1 (6 bases). This CDR3 has 14 residues. Trimming stripped 1 base from V and 2 bases from J, with 8 bases between. Per germline, CDR1 SEHNR and CDR2 FQNEAQ (reference sequence). The CDR3 DNA reads as TGTGCCAGCAGCTTAGGGGACACAAACTATGGCTACACCTTC. This sequence encodes CASSLGDTNYGYTF.

The chain employs TRBV9 and TRBJ1-1; the match to TRBD1 covers 8 bases. There are 14 residues in the CDR3. Germline V gives CDR1 SGDLS, CDR2 YYNGEE. J gave up 0 bases and V 4 bases, and 2 bases lay outside the gene matches. This CDR3 is CASSRQGLNTEAFF. CDR3 DNA: TGTGCCAGCAGCCGACAGGGGTTGAACACTGAAGCTTTCTTT.

This clone came up a few times. This chain uses TRBV19 with TRBJ1-5; 11 nucleotides agree with TRBD1. The CDR3 spans 15 residues. Unmatched junction bases numbered 3, after V lost 5 bases and J lost 3 bases. Per germline, CDR1 LNHDA and CDR2 SQIVND (reference sequence). CDR3 region: CASSGQGATNQPQHF. The DNA of the CDR3 is TGTGCCAGTAGTGGACAGGGGGCTACCAATCAGCCCCAGCATTTT.

The chain carries TRBV2 and TRBJ2-1, with TRBD2 matching over 11 bases. The germline CDR1 and CDR2 sequences are SNHLY and FYNNEI. V dropped 8 bases and J dropped 3; count of bases not matched to a gene: 3. The CDR3 totals 14 residues. The CDR3 nucleotides are TGTGCCAGCTTGGGACTAGCGGACTACAATGAGCAGTTCTTC. It encodes CASLGLADYNEQFF.

The chain is built from TRBV4-1 and TRBJ1-5; TRBD1 agrees at 8 bases. Looked up from germline, CDR1 is MGHRA and CDR2 is YSYEKL. CDR3 length: 14 residues. V was clipped by 0 bases and J by 11 bases; unmatched bases: 6. The CDR3, as DNA: TGCGCCAGCAGCCAAGATGGGAACAGGGGGTCCCAGCATTTT. Translated, it gives CASSQDGNRGSQHF.

This clone came up a few times. The chain uses TRBV7-2 and TRBJ1-6, with D perhaps matching TRBD1 (5 bases). Germline values: CDR1 SGHTA, CDR2 FQGNSA. The CDR3 runs to 15 residues. Trimming took off 6 bases at V and 7 bases at J, with 16 bases between the two ends. The CDR3 here is CASSADSSGNSPLHF. CDR3 bases: TGTGCCAGCAGTGCTGACAGCTCCGGGAATTCACCCCTCCACTTT.

The CDR3 sequence is CASSLLLQETQYF. CDR3 nucleotide sequence: TGCGCCAGCAGCCTATTATTACAAGAGACCCAGTACTTC. This chain connects TRBV4-1 to TRBJ2-5; D remains unclear. The ends were cut back, 4 bases at V and 2 bases at J, with 8 bases in the middle. Germline V gene sequence: CDR1 MGHRA, CDR2 YSYEKL. The CDR3 extends over 13 amino acids.

This chain's CDR3 is CASSLLDLGPYEQYF. CDR3 in DNA: TGTGCCAGCAGCCTGCTCGACTTGGGGCCCTACGAGCAGTACTTC. The rearrangement joins TRBV7-8 to TRBJ2-7; possibly TRBD1 for D (5 bases). Germline CDR1 SGHVS, CDR2 FQNEAQ. V shed 5 bases and J shed 2 bases, with 16 bases lying between them. This CDR3 spans 15 amino acids. Full variable domain (remainder filled in from reference TRBV7-8 and TRBJ2-7): GAGVSQSPRYKVAKRGQDVALRCDPISGHVSLFWYQQALGQGPEFLTYFQNEAQLDKSGLPSDRFFAERPEGSVSTLKIQRTQQEDSAVYLCASSLLDLGPYEQYFGPGTRLTVT.

J is TRBJ2-3 and V is TRBV2; 9 bases match TRBD2. Germline lookup yields CDR1 SNHLY and CDR2 FYNNEI. The CDR3 extends over 16 amino acids. J gave up 0 bases and V 1 base, and 2 bases lay outside the gene matches. CDR3 residues: CASSEESGGSTDTQYF. For the CDR3, the DNA is TGTGCCAGCAGTGAAGAGAGCGGGGGGAGCACAGATACGCAGTATTTT.

This clone was seen a few times. The chain uses TRBV7-2 and TRBJ2-7; 10 nucleotides align to TRBD2. The V segment lost 5 bases and the J segment 3 bases; nucleotides outside the gene matches: 7. The CDR3 has 15 residues. Germline V lookup: CDR1 SGHTA, CDR2 FQGNSA. The CDR3 coding sequence is TGTGCCAGCAGCCCGGGTAGCGGGGGGAGCTACGAGCAGTACTTC. It is translated as CASSPGSGGSYEQYF. Drawing the rest from reference TRBV7-2 and TRBJ2-7, the complete variable domain is GAGVSQSPSNKVTEKGKDVELRCDPISGHTALYWYRQSLGQGLEFLIYFQGNSAPDKSGLPSDRFSAERTGGSVSTLTIQRTQQEDSAVYLCASSPGSGGSYEQYFGPGTRLTVT.

The chain uses TRBV19 and TRBJ2-1, with a tentative D call TRBD2 (6 bases). Germline values: CDR1 LNHDA, CDR2 SQIVND (reference sequence). The CDR3 has 17 residues. The V end was cut by 10 bases, the J end by 3 bases, with 25 bases between. The CDR3 DNA follows: TGTGCCACCACGGGGGAGCGCACTACTAATTACTACAATGAGCAGTTCTTC. It specifies CATTGERTTNYYNEQFF.

This clone was detected only a few times. V and J are TRBV14 and TRBJ2-5, with D hard to call. The CDR3 has 16 residues. CDR1 and CDR2 from the germline V gene are SGHDN and FVKESK. V was clipped by 2 bases and J by 2 bases, with 15 bases between them. The CDR3 DNA reads as TGTGCCAGCAGCCAAATGAGGAAAGGATTGCAAGAGACCCAGTACTTC. Its protein is CASSQMRKGLQETQYF. Full variable domain (missing parts from reference TRBV14 and TRBJ2-5): EAGVTQFPSHSVIEKGQTVTLRCDPISGHDNLYWYRRVMGKEIKFLLHFVKESKQDESGMPNNRFLAERTGGTYSTLKVQPAELEDSGVYFCASSQMRKGLQETQYFGPGTRLLVL.

The rearrangement joins TRBV16 to TRBJ2-3, with 9 bases aligning to TRBD1. Germline lookup yields CDR1 KGHSY and CDR2 FQNENV. V lost 5 bases, J lost 1 base, and 1 base stayed unmatched. The CDR3 contains 14 residues. The CDR3 spells CASSRQGGTDTQYF. CDR3 coding DNA: TGTGCCAGCAGCAGACAGGGGGGCACAGATACGCAGTATTTT.

The CDR3 protein is CATGVAGANVLTF. CDR3 coding DNA: TGTGCCACCGGGGTTGCTGGGGCCAACGTCCTGACTTTC. The chain joins TRBV7-6 to TRBJ2-6, with D perhaps matching TRBD2 (5 bases). Per the germline V gene, CDR1 is SGHVS and CDR2 is FNYEAQ. This CDR3 has 13 residues. With 10 bases removed from V and 2 bases from J, the gap between germline ends came to 9 bases.

This chain joins TRBV18 and TRBJ2-3; 11 positions agree with TRBD2. Germline CDR1 is KGHSH and CDR2 is LQKENI. CDR3 length equals 18 residues. The V segment lost 0 bases and the J segment 2 bases; nucleotides outside the gene matches: 7. The CDR3 region is CASSPPGTSGRYTDTQYF. CDR3 nucleotides: TGTGCCAGCTCACCACCCGGGACTAGCGGCCGATACACAGATACGCAGTATTTT. The whole variable domain, remainder taken from reference TRBV18 and TRBJ2-3, is NAGVMQNPRHLVRRRGQEARLRCSPMKGHSHVYWYRQLPEEGLKFMVYLQKENIIDESGMPKERFSAEFPKEGPSILRIQQVVRGDSAAYFCASSPPGTSGRYTDTQYFGPGTRLTVL.

This clone was seen only a few times. Written as DNA, the CDR3 is TGTGCCAGCTCTCTACGCGGGAGAAGGAATGAGCAGTTCTTC. Residues: CASSLRGRRNEQFF. The rearrangement uses TRBV6-6 and TRBJ2-1; 7 bases match TRBD2. Germline V gene data show CDR1 as MNHNY and CDR2 as SVGAGI (reference sequence). Losses at the gene ends were 8 bases for V and 7 bases for J; bases not matched to a gene: 11. The CDR3 has 14 residues.

The chain uses TRBV2 and TRBJ2-3, with 9 positions matching TRBD2. The CDR3 is 15 residues long. The J segment lost 0 bases and the V segment lost 5 bases, leaving 3 bases of the junction unmatched. Germline V gene lookup returns CDR1 SNHLY and CDR2 FYNNEI. For the CDR3, the DNA is TGTGCCAGCAGTAGTAGCGGGGGTAGCACAGATACGCAGTATTTT. This translates into CASSSSGGSTDTQYF.

The rearrangement joins TRBV5-1 to TRBJ1-5, with D unresolved. This CDR3 has 14 amino acids. Germline assignment: CDR1 SGHRS and CDR2 YFSETQ. The V gene lost 4 bases and the J gene lost 5 bases, with 13 bases spanning the gap. CDR3 nucleotides: TGCGCCAGCAGCGGGAACGGAGGTTATCAGCCCCAGCATTTT. Translated: CASSGNGGYQPQHF.

This clone appeared a few times. This chain connects TRBV5-1 to TRBJ2-4, with 13 bases lining up with TRBD2. The CDR3 extends over 19 amino acids. Per the germline V gene, CDR1 is SGHRS and CDR2 is YFSETQ. The V gene end was trimmed by 4 bases and the J gene end by 0 bases; junction bases not matched to a gene: 10. For the CDR3, the DNA is TGCGCCAGCAGCATGGGACTAGCGGGGACCTTCTTAGCCAAAAACATTCAGTACTTC. The encoded protein is CASSMGLAGTFLAKNIQYF.

The chain links TRBV5-1 to TRBJ1-1; 7 nucleotides align to TRBD1. With 0 bases clipped from V and 10 bases from J, the junction kept 6 bases outside the gene matches. Germline CDR1 SGHRS, CDR2 YFSETQ. The CDR3 consists of 13 residues. The CDR3 spells CASSLETGRRAFF. The CDR3 DNA is TGCGCCAGCAGCTTGGAGACAGGGCGGAGAGCTTTCTTT.

The chain links TRBV7-2 to TRBJ1-1; a possible D gene is TRBD1 (5 bases). Germline V gives CDR1 SGHTA, CDR2 FQGNSA. Deletions cut 1 base from V and 6 bases from J, with 9 bases between. CDR3 size: 13 residues. This CDR3 is CASSLGGGSEAFF. In nucleotides, the CDR3 is TGTGCCAGCAGCTTAGGGGGGGGGTCTGAAGCTTTCTTT.